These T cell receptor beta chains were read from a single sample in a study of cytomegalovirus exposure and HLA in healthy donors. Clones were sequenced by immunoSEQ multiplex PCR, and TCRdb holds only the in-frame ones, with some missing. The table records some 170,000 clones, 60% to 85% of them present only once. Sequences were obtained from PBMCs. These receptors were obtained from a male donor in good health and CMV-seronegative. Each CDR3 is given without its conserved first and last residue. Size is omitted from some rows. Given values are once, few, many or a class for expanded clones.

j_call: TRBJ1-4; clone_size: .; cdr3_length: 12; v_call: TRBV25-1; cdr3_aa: ASSESGGREKLF
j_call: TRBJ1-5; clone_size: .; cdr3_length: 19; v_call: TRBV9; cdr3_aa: ASSVGDGDRSVRTKHQPQH
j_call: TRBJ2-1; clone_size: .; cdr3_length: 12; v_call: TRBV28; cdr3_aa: ASRSGSSYNEQF
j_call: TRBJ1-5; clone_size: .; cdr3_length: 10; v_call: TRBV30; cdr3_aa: AWGRGNQPQH
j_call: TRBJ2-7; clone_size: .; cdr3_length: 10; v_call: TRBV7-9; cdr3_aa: ASSGGLYEQY
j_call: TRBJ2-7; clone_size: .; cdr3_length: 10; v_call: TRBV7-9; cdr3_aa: ASSSTGREQY
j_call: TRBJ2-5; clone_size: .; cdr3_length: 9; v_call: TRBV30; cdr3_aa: AWAGGETQY
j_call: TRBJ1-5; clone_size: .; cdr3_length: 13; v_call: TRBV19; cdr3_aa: ASSMDRVGNQPQH
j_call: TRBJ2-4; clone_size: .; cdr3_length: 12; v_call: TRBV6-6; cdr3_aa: ASRSGTTKNIQY
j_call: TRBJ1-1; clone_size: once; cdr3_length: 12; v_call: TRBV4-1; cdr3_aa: ASSQARTGREAF
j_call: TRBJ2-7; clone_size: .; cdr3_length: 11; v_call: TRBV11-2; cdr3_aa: ASSRTSGAEQY
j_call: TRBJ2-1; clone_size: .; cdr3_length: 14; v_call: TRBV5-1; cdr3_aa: ASSLGGAGGLYEQF
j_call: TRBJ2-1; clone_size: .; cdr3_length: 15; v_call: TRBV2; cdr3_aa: ASSESRLAGEFNEQF
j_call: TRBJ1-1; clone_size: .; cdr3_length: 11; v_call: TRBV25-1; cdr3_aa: ASSAGANTEAF
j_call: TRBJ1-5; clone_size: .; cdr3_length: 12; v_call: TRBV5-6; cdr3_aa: ASRSTGSNQPQH
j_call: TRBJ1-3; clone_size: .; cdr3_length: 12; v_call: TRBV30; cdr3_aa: AWSVGREVNTIY
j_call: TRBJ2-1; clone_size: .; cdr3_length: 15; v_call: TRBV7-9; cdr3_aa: ASSSHFAASSYNEQF
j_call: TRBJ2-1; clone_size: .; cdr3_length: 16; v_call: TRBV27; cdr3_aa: ASRLGTSGGSSYNEQF
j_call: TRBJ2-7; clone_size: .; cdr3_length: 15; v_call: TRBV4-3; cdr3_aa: ASYHTLWRWGSYEQY
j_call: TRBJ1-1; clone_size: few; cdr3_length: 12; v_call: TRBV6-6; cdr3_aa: ASSFTGGNTEAF
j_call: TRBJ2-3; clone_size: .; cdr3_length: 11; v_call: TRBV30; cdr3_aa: AWRWLAPNTQY
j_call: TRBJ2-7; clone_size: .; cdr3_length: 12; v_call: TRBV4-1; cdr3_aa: ASSQETPAYEQY
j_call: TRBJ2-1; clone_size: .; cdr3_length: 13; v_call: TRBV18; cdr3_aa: ASSPPIDRNNEQF
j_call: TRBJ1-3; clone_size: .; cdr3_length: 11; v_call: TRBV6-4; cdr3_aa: ASIISLSNTIY
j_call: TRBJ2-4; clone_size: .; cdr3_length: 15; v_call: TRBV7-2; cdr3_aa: ASSAGLTLLAKNIQY
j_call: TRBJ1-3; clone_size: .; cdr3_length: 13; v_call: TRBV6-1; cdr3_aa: ASSPKRTGENTIY
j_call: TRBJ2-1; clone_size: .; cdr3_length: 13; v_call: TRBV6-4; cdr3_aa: ASSSRQGVRNEQF
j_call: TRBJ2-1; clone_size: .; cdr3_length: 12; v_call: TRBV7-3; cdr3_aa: ASSLSGTYNEQF
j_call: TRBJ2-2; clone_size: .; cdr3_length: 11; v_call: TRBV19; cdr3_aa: ASRAGVPGELF
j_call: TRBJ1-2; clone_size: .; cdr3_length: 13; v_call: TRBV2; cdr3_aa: ASSEQVRGAYGYT
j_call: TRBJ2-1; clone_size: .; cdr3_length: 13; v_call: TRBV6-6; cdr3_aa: ASTLERASYNEQF
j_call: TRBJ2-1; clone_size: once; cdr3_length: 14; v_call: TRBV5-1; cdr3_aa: ASSYPRASGSNEQF
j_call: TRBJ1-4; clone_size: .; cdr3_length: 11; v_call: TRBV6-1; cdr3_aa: ASSGQINEKLF
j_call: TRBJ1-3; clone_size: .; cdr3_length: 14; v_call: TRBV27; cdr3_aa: ASSSQDSLSGNTIY
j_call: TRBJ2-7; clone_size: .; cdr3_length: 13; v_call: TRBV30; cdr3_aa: AWSFGDSNSYEQY
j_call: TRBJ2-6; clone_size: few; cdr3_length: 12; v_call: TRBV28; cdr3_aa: ATITGAGANVLT
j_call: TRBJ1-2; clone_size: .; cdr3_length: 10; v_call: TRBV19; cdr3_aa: ATQIAGNRYT
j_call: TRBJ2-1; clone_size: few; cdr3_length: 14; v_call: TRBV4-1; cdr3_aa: ASSQDRVARYNEQF
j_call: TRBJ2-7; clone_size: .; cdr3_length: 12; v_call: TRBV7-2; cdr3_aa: ASSAGTGVNEQY
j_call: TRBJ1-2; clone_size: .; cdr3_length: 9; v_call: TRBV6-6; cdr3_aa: ASSPGSGYT
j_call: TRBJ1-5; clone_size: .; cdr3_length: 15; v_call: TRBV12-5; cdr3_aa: ASAVIKQGSGNQPQH
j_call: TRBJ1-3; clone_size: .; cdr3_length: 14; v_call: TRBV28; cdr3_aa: ASTPAGEHSGNTIY
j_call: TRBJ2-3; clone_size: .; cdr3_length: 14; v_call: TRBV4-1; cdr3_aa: ASSRRGAGETDTQY
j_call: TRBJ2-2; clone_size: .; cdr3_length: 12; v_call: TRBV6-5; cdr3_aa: ASSYSTNTGELF
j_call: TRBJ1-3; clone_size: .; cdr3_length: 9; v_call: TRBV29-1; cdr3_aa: SVQTGAQRY
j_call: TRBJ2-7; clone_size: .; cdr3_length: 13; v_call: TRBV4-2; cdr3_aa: ASSQEGGTGLEQY
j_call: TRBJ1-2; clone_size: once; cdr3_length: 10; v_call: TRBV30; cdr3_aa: AWSRGQGSYT
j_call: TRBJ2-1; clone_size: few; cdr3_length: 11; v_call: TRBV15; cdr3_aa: ATSRDYYNEQF
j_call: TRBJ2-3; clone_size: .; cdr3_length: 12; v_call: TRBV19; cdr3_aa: ASSKTGNTDTQY
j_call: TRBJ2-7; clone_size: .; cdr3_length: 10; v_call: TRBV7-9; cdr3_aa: ASSPTGSEQY
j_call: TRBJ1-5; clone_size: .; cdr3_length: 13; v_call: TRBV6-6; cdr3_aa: ASSPDFYSNQPQH
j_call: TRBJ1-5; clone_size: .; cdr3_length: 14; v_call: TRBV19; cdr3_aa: ASSIDEFQGRQPQH
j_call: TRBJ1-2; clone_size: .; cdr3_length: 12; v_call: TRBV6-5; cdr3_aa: ASRFLSDRKGYT
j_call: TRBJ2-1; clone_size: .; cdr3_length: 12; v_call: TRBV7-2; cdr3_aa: ASTLNRGAGEQF